This TCR beta chain emerged from a study of blood T cell repertoires in COVID-19. Study overall: Some COVID-19 samples were acute and others convalescent; all came from the United States, Italy and Spain. In each case, the material was cDNA or gDNA derived from T cells, B-cell-depleted T cells, or PBMCs.

The CDR3 sequence is 13 residues long. Germline V gives CDR1 SGHDT, CDR2 YYEEEE. The V end was cut by 0 bases, the J end by 3 bases, with 6 bases between. The repertoire was sequenced with immunoSEQ multiplex PCR; TCRdb's copy has only in-frame clones and lacks some. The data show 150,000 to 250,000 clones, with roughly 94% seen just once and about 0.8% held by the top ten. This receptor was obtained from a man aged 25-40 years with COVID-19, enrolled during active disease. The sequencing input was peripheral blood. V is TRBV5-6 and J is TRBJ1-2; tentative D call: TRBD1 (6 bases). The CDR3 nucleotides read TGTGCCAGCAGCTTGGGACAGGACTATGGCTACACCTTC. It yields the protein CASSLGQDYGYTF.